This passage covers 22 T cell receptor beta chains from one sample sequenced in a study of T cell responses to AZD1222 COVID-19 vaccine. Assay used: immunoSEQ multiplex PCR; TCRdb lists only in-frame clones, some missing. The data show 100,000 to 150,000 clones, with around 84% seen just once and approximately 18% held by the top ten. The sequences come from peripheral blood, collected 28 days after the second AZD1222 dose. The receptors here all came from an adult who received the AZD1222 COVID-19 vaccine.

V is TRBV7-8 and J is TRBJ2-2, with D maybe TRBD2 (6 bases). In germline, CDR1 is SGHVS, CDR2 FQNEAQ. V was shortened by 2 bases and J by 1 base, with 11 bases between the two germline ends. The CDR3 spans 16 residues. The CDR3 reads CASSLLRGGNTGELFF. DNA of the CDR3: TGTGCCAGCAGCTTACTTCGGGGAGGGAACACCGGGGAGCTGTTTTTT.

V and J are TRBV19 and TRBJ2-1; D is unresolved. CDR1 is LNHDA and CDR2 is SQIVND in the germline V gene (reference sequence). Trimming took off 7 bases at V and 0 bases at J, with 10 bases between the two ends. The CDR3 extends over 14 amino acids. The DNA for the CDR3 is TGTGCCAGTACCTGGTCTAGCTCCTACAATGAGCAGTTCTTC. It specifies CASTWSSSYNEQFF. Drawing the rest from reference TRBV19 and TRBJ2-1, the complete variable domain is DGGITQSPKYLFRKEGQNVTLSCEQNLNHDAMYWYRQDPGQGLRLIYYSQIVNDFQKGDIAEGYSVSREKKESFPLTVTSAQKNPTAFYLCASTWSSSYNEQFFGPGTRLTVL.

The rearrangement uses TRBV6-6 and TRBJ1-5; 11 nucleotides align to TRBD1. This CDR3 region has 16 residues. Looked up from germline, CDR1 is MNHNY and CDR2 is SVGAGI (reference sequence). V was clipped by 7 bases and J by 4 bases; unmatched bases: 9. In DNA, the CDR3 is TGTGCCAGCAACGGAGGACAGGGGGCTTTAAATCAGCCCCAGCATTTT. Amino acids: CASNGGQGALNQPQHF.

The V call is TRBV7-2, the J call TRBJ2-2; the D gene is possibly TRBD1 (5 bases). V was pared by 2 bases and J by 1 base, with 8 bases between. The CDR3 has 15 residues. Germline V CDR1 and CDR2: SGHTA, FQGNSA. The CDR3 sequence: CASSLNGQNTGELFF. CDR3 in DNA: TGTGCCAGCAGCTTAAATGGACAGAACACCGGGGAGCTGTTTTTT.

V usage is TRBV11-2 and J usage is TRBJ2-2, with D tentatively TRBD1 or TRBD2 (5 bases each). V lost 6 bases, J lost 7 bases, and 15 bases lay in between. Germline V lookup: CDR1 SGHAT, CDR2 FQNNGV. The CDR3 covers 14 residues. The CDR3 DNA reads as TGTGCCAGCAGGAGCCTGCAGGGACGCGGGGAGCTGTTTTTT. Translated: CASRSLQGRGELFF.

The V gene is TRBV10-1, the J gene TRBJ1-1; a possible D gene is TRBD1 (6 bases). In germline, CDR1 is WNHNN, CDR2 SYGVQD (reference sequence). V lost 3 bases and J lost 3, with 26 bases in between. CDR3 size: 19 residues. The CDR3 protein is CASSESTSDRGAGDTEAFF. In nucleotides, the CDR3 is TGCGCCAGCAGTGAATCCACTTCGGACCGGGGGGCTGGAGACACTGAAGCTTTCTTT.

This clone was recorded only once. The chain carries TRBV4-3 and TRBJ2-2; 7 nucleotides line up with TRBD2. Germline CDR1 is LGHNA and CDR2 is YSLEER. Trimming at V came to 0 bases and at J to 4 bases, leaving 5 bases not matched to a gene. CDR3 length equals 16 residues. The chain's CDR3 is CASSQEPGGITGELFF. The CDR3 bases are TGCGCCAGCAGCCAAGAACCGGGGGGTATCACCGGGGAGCTGTTTTTT.

The chain is built from TRBV11-3 and TRBJ2-3; no clear D gene. The CDR3 consists of 15 residues. V lost 0 bases to trimming and J lost 5 bases, with 12 bases between them. The germline CDR1 and CDR2 sequences are SGHNT and YENEEA. In DNA, the CDR3 is TGTGCCAGCAGCTTAGAGGGCAGGTCGGGAGATACGCAGTATTTT. Amino acids: CASSLEGRSGDTQYF.

The CDR3 DNA reads as TGTGCCATCAGACAGGGGCTGGATGGCTACACCTTC. Translated: CAIRQGLDGYTF. The rearrangement joins TRBV10-3 to TRBJ1-2; TRBD1 agrees at 7 bases. Germline trimming cut 6 bases from V and 6 bases from J; bases unmatched to any gene: 4. This CDR3 spans 12 amino acids. CDR1 is ENHRY, CDR2 SYGVKD, per germline.

The J gene is TRBJ2-7, the V gene TRBV14; 7 nucleotides line up with TRBD2. The CDR3 loop spans 15 amino acids. J lost 4 bases, V lost 3 bases, and 9 bases had no gene match. CDR1 is SGHDN and CDR2 is FVKESK in the germline V gene. The CDR3 DNA reads as TGTGCCAGCAGCCATGCCCTTAGGCGGGAGTACGAGCAGTACTTC. Protein product: CASSHALRREYEQYF.

The chain couples TRBV5-4 to TRBJ2-3; 9 bases match TRBD2. The CDR3 is 16 residues long. V lost 4 bases and J lost 0; bases outside the gene matches: 6. CDR1 and CDR2 (germline): SGHNT, YYREEE (reference sequence). CDR3 DNA: TGTGCCAGCAGCCCAATTGCGGGAGGGAGCACAGATACGCAGTATTTT. It yields the protein CASSPIAGGSTDTQYF.

The CDR3 is CASSYKGVVPYQPQHF. The DNA for the CDR3 is TGTGCCAGCAGTTACAAGGGGGTTGTTCCTTATCAGCCCCAGCATTTT. The chain employs TRBV6-2 or TRBV6-3 and TRBJ1-5; D might be TRBD1 (6 bases). This CDR3 is 16 amino acids long. Deletions cut 2 bases from V and 5 bases from J, with 16 bases between. Germline CDR1 is MNHEY and CDR2 is SVGEGT.

The chain combines TRBV6-1 with TRBJ1-1; the match to TRBD1 covers 8 bases. The CDR3 has 15 amino acids. Germline CDR1 and CDR2: MNHNS and SASEGT. The J segment lost 7 bases and the V segment lost 1 base, leaving 8 bases of the junction unmatched. DNA for the CDR3: TGTGCCAGCAGTGAAGGGACAGGGTCATGGGGTGAAGCTTTCTTT. This translates into CASSEGTGSWGEAFF.

The CDR3 nucleotides are TGTGCCAGCAGCCAAGACGGGGACCTAAGGGGGGAGGGGTGGAATGAGCAGTTCTTC. It specifies CASSQDGDLRGEGWNEQFF. The rearrangement joins TRBV4-2 to TRBJ2-1, with D maybe TRBD2 (7 bases). The ends were cut back, 0 bases at V and 7 bases at J, with 25 bases in the middle. CDR1 is LGHNA and CDR2 is YNFKEQ in the germline V gene. The CDR3 runs 19 residues.

V and J are TRBV27 and TRBJ2-1; perhaps TRBD1 as D (6 bases). Looked up from germline, CDR1 is MNHEY and CDR2 is SMNVEV (reference sequence). The CDR3 runs 15 residues. V was cut by 5 bases and J by 6 bases, with 17 bases left in between. The CDR3 loop is CASSRGFDRSNEQFF. The CDR3 nucleotides read TGTGCCAGCAGTCGCGGGTTTGACAGGAGCAATGAGCAGTTCTTC.

The chain combines TRBV7-7 with TRBJ2-3; D uncertain. The CDR3 loop spans 13 amino acids. V was clipped by 2 bases and J by 1 base, with 4 bases between them. Germline CDR1 SSHAT, CDR2 FNYEAQ (reference sequence). The CDR3 region has the DNA TGTGCCAGCAGCTTACTTGGCACAGATACGCAGTATTTT. This translates into CASSLLGTDTQYF. The whole variable domain, remainder taken from reference TRBV7-7 and TRBJ2-3, is GAGVSQSPRYKVTKRGQDVTLRCDPISSHATLYWYQQALGQGPEFLTYFNYEAQPDKSGLPSDRFSAERPEGSISTLTIQRTEQRDSAMYRCASSLLGTDTQYFGPGTRLTVL.

The CDR3 sequence: CASSLTYGRGSTDTQYF. DNA of the CDR3: TGTGCCAGCAGCTTAACGTACGGGCGGGGTAGCACAGATACGCAGTATTTT. The chain joins TRBV7-3 to TRBJ2-3; a possible D gene is TRBD2 (6 bases). The CDR3 is made up of 17 amino acids. Trimming took off 0 bases at V and 0 bases at J, with 13 bases between the two ends. Germline V lookup: CDR1 SGHTA, CDR2 FQGTGA. The variable domain in full, with the rest retrieved from reference TRBV7-3 and TRBJ2-3, is GAGVSQTPSNKVTEKGKYVELRCDPISGHTALYWYRQSLGQGPEFLIYFQGTGAADDSGLPNDRFFAVRPEGSVSTLKIQRTERGDSAVYLCASSLTYGRGSTDTQYFGPGTRLTVL.

The chain carries TRBV18 and TRBJ2-3; the match to TRBD2 covers 9 bases. V lost 3 bases to trimming and J lost 8 bases; unmatched junction nucleotides: 9. CDR3 length equals 15 residues. The germline V gene has CDR1 KGHSH and CDR2 LQKENI. The CDR3: CASSPTGLAMGTQYF. The CDR3 DNA reads TGTGCCAGCTCACCGACGGGACTAGCTATGGGTACGCAGTATTTT.

This chain uses TRBV10-3 with TRBJ1-5; D might be TRBD1 (5 bases). Trimming took off 3 bases at V and 0 bases at J, with 9 bases between the two ends. Germline CDR1 reads ENHRY; CDR2 reads SYGVKD. The CDR3 is 15 residues long. As DNA, the CDR3 is TGTGCCATCAGTGAAACAGGCGATAGCAATCAGCCCCAGCATTTT. Translated, it gives CAISETGDSNQPQHF.

This CDR3 reads CASSLFGVASGNTGELFF. CDR3 nucleotides: TGTGCCAGCAGTTTATTTGGGGTCGCTAGCGGGAACACCGGGGAGCTGTTTTTT. V is TRBV27 and J is TRBJ2-2; 7 bases map to TRBD2. CDR1 MNHEY and CDR2 SMNVEV come from the germline V gene (reference sequence). V lost 1 base to trimming and J lost 1 base; unmatched junction nucleotides: 9. The CDR3 is 18 residues long.

The gene calls are TRBV5-1 and TRBJ1-5, with TRBD1 matching over 7 bases. The germline V gene encodes CDR1 SGHRS and CDR2 YFSETQ. J was trimmed by 7 bases and V by 4 bases; bases with no gene match: 8. The CDR3 length is 14 residues. The CDR3 loop is CASSDQGGLQPQHF. The CDR3 region has the DNA TGCGCCAGCAGCGACCAGGGGGGTTTACAGCCCCAGCATTTT.

This clone was counted a single time. V is TRBV5-6 and J is TRBJ2-2; 11 bases map to TRBD1. V gave up 5 bases and J gave up 3 bases; unmatched junction bases: 6. The CDR3 is made up of 16 amino acids. Germline V gene lookup returns CDR1 SGHDT and CDR2 YYEEEE. CDR3 nucleotide sequence: TGTGCCAGCAGTCTTTTGGGACAGGGGGACACCGGGGAGCTGTTTTTT. Its translation is CASSLLGQGDTGELFF.